These T cell receptor beta chains were read from a single sample in a study of human T cells and chemical hapten exposure. TCRdb used MiXCR to reprocess the RACE reads, holding one entry per CDR3 protein. The sample includes 150,000 to 200,000 distinct CDR3 sequences, about 25% of them seen just once. Sample: whole blood, taken in connection with sensitization to the hapten diphenylcyclopropenone (DPC). The receptors here all came from a woman aged 40 to 50 with alopecia areata. Some clones in this sample may be carry-over from other donors' samples. Both conserved end residues are part of each CDR3. The D gene is left open where the match is weak. Rows give clone size only sometimes, using once, few, many, or a class for an expanded clone.

TRBV5-1	TRBJ2-7	medium-sized	-	TGCGCCAGCAGCCCCGAACTAGCCTCCACTCGGGGAGAGCAGTACTTC	CASSPELASTRGEQYF
TRBV4-2	TRBJ2-1	-	TRBD1	TGTGCCAGCAGCCTGGGACAGGGCGATTACAATGAGCAGTTCTTC	CASSLGQGDYNEQFF
TRBV21-1	TRBJ2-7	few	-	TGTGCCAGCCCCGGGACTGGCCCCTACGAGCAGTACTTC	CASPGTGPYEQYF
TRBV20-1	TRBJ1-1	few	-	TGCAGTGCTAGAGAAGGAGCAGGAAAGGCTGAAGCTTTCTTT	CSAREGAGKAEAFF
TRBV6-5	TRBJ1-5	few	TRBD1	TGTGCCAGCAGTAGAGACAGGGCCTCAAATCAGCCCCAGCATTTT	CASSRDRASNQPQHF
TRBV20-1	TRBJ2-7	many	-	TGCAGTGCTAGAGGCCCGGACAGACCTTCCTACGAGCAGTACTTC	CSARGPDRPSYEQYF
TRBV12-3/TRBV12-4	TRBJ2-3	-	-	TGTGCCAGCAGCCCTCTTGCGACGTCAGCTACGCAGTATTTT	CASSPLATSATQYF
TRBV6-2/TRBV6-3	TRBJ1-1	few	-	TGTGCCAGCAGGCGCCCGACGAACACTGAAGCTTTCTTT	CASRRPTNTEAFF
TRBV9	TRBJ1-3	-	-	TGTGCCAGCAGCACTTTGCCTGACAGGACTGGAAACACCATATATTTT	CASSTLPDRTGNTIYF
TRBV7-2	TRBJ2-3	-	TRBD2	TGTGCCAGCAGCACACCGCCCGGACTAGCGGGAGCCGATACGCAGTATTTT	CASSTPPGLAGADTQYF
TRBV10-3	TRBJ2-2	-	-	TGTGCCATCAGGGGGACCGGGGAGCTGTTTTTT	CAIRGTGELFF
TRBV15	TRBJ2-1	few	-	TGTGCCACCAGCAGAGATCAACTATCGCTCGAATTCTTAAATGAGCAGTTCTTC	CATSRDQLSLEFLNEQFF
TRBV19	TRBJ2-3	few	TRBD2	TGTGCCAGTAGTATCCGAGGAGCGGGAAACACAGATACGCAGTATTTT	CASSIRGAGNTDTQYF
TRBV5-1	TRBJ2-7	-	-	TGCGCCAGCAGCTTCCAGGGGGGGGACGAGCAGTACTTC	CASSFQGGDEQYF
TRBV28	TRBJ2-7	many	-	TGTGCCAGCAGTTCATTGGGACTCCAAACCTACGAGCAGTACTTC	CASSSLGLQTYEQYF
TRBV5-1	TRBJ2-3	many	-	TGCGCCAGCAGCTTAAGTGGGTACAGCACAGATACGCAGTATTTT	CASSLSGYSTDTQYF
TRBV7-9	TRBJ2-1	-	-	TGTGCCAGCAGCTTAAGGCAGGGATACAATGAGCAGTTCTTC	CASSLRQGYNEQFF
TRBV12-5	TRBJ2-1	few	-	TGTGCTAGTGGTTTGGACGGGACCTACAATGAGCAGTTCTTC	CASGLDGTYNEQFF
TRBV5-1	TRBJ1-1	-	-	TGCGCCAGCAGCTCTAAGGACCGCTCCCTGGGGAACACTGAAGCTTTCTTT	CASSSKDRSLGNTEAFF
TRBV7-2	TRBJ2-7	few	TRBD2	TGTGCCAGCAGCTTAGGTGGAGCGGGAGGGCCCGCCGAGCAGTACTTC	CASSLGGAGGPAEQYF
TRBV6-5	TRBJ2-3	-	-	TGTGCCAGCAGTTACGCGTTAACCACAGATACGCAGTATTTT	CASSYALTTDTQYF
TRBV7-2	TRBJ2-5	-	-	TGTGCCAGCAGCCCGCATCAATATGAGACCCAGTACTTC	CASSPHQYETQYF
TRBV15	TRBJ2-5	-	TRBD2	TGTGCCACCCGACTAGCTGGTAGGATAGAGACCCAGTACTTC	CATRLAGRIETQYF
TRBV7-9	TRBJ2-4	-	TRBD1	TGTGCCAGCAGCCCTGGACCACAGGGGGCCAAAAACATTCAGTACTTC	CASSPGPQGAKNIQYF
TRBV11-3	TRBJ2-3	few	-	TGTGCCAGCAGCTTAGGGCACAGGGCAAGCACAGATACGCAGTATTTT	CASSLGHRASTDTQYF
TRBV9	TRBJ2-3	few	-	TGTGCCAGCAGCGTGGGGCTCGCAGATACGCAGTATTTT	CASSVGLADTQYF
TRBV15	TRBJ2-7	-	-	TGTGCCACCAGCATACCTGGCACCTCGAAGTACGAGCAGTACTTC	CATSIPGTSKYEQYF
TRBV6-2/TRBV6-3	TRBJ2-7	few	-	TGTGCCAGCAGTGAGGCCACCTACGAGCAGTACTTC	CASSEATYEQYF
TRBV20-1	TRBJ2-5	-	TRBD2	TGCAGTGCCCCCCCCCCCAGCGGGAGGGCCGGGACCCAGTACTTC	CSAPPPSGRAGTQYF
TRBV7-2	TRBJ2-1	-	TRBD2	TGTGCCAGCAGCTTAGTCTCTAGCGGCCCTTTTTTCTTC	CASSLVSSGPFFF
TRBV29-1	TRBJ2-1	few	TRBD2	TGCAGCGGAGGCGGGAGGGCCGGGTCCTACAATGAGCAGTTCTTC	CSGGGRAGSYNEQFF
TRBV2	TRBJ1-6	-	-	TGTGCCAGCAGCCAACAGGGTGGAGAATTTTCACCCCTCCACTTT	CASSQQGGEFSPLHF